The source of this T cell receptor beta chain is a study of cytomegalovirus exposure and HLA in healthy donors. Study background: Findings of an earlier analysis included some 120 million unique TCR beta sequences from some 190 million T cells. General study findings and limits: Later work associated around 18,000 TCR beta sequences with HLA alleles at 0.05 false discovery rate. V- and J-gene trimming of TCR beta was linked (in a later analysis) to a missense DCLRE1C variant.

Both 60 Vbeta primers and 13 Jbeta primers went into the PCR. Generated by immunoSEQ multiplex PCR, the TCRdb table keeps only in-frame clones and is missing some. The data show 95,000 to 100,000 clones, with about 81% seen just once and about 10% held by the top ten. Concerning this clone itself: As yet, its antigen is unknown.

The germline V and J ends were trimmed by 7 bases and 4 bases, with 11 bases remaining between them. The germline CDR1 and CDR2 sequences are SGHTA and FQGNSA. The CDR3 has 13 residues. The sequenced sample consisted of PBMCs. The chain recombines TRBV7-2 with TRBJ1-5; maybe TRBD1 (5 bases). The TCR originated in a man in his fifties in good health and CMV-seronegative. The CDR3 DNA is TGTGCCAGCACCTCGGACACGAATCAGCCCCAGCATTTT. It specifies CASTSDTNQPQHF.